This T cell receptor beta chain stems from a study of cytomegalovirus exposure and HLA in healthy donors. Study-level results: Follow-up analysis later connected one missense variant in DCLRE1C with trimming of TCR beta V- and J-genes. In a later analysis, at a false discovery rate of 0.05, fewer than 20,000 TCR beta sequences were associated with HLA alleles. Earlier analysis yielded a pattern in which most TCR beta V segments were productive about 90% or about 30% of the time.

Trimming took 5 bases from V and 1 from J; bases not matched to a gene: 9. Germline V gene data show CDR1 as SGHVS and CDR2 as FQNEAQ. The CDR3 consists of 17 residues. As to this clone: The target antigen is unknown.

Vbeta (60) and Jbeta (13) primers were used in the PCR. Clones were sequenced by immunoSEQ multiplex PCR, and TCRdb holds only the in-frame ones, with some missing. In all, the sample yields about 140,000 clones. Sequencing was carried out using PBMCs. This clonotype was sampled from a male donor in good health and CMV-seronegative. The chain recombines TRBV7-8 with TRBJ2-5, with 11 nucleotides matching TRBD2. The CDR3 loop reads CASSMHRLAGPQETQYF. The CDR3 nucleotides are TGTGCCAGCAGCATGCACAGACTAGCGGGACCCCAAGAGACCCAGTACTTC.